The sequence of this TCR beta chain was determined in a study of identical twins. Template switching added a universal primer site; cDNA carried unique molecular identifiers. TCRdb ran MiXCR on the 5' RACE reads and lists one entry per CDR3 protein. The repertoire has just over 500,000 distinct CDR3 sequences, roughly 21% of them found once; the top ten carry about 0.91%. Germline-derived CDR1 and CDR2 are MNHNS and SASEGT. The V gene end was trimmed by 7 bases and the J gene end by 0 bases; junction bases not matched to a gene: 8. The CDR3 has 16 amino acids. This clonotype was seen only a few times. These data also featured in a second study, about T cells expressing NK-cell markers.

This chain uses TRBV6-1 with TRBJ2-4; 8 nucleotides agree with TRBD2. The TCR originated in a woman younger than 30 in good health. The source material was CD4+ T cells sorted from blood. In DNA, the CDR3 is TGTGCCAGCACCTCGGCGGGGGGCCCAGCCAAAAACATTCAGTACTTC. It yields the protein CASTSAGGPAKNIQYF.